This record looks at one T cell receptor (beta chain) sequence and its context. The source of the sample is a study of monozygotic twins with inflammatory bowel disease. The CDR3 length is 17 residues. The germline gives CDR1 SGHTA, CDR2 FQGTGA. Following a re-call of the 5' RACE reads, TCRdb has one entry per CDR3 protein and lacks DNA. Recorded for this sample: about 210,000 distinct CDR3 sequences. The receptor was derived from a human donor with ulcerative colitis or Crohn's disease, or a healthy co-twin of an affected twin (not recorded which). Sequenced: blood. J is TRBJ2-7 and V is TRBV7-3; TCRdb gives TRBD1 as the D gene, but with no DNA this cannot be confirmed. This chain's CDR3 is CASSLFHGTVPPNEQYF. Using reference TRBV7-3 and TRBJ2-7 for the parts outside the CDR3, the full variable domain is GAGVSQTPSNKVTEKGKYVELRCDPISGHTALYWYRQSLGQGPEFLIYFQGTGAADDSGLPNDRFFAVRPEGSVSTLKIQRTERGDSAVYLCASSLFHGTVPPNEQYFGPGTRLTVT.